This entry is about one T cell receptor (beta chain). Its antigen is still unknown. The data are from a study of cytomegalovirus exposure and HLA in healthy donors. It was with 60 Vbeta and 13 Jbeta primers that the PCR ran. The method was immunoSEQ multiplex PCR; TCRdb's version includes in-frame clones alone and lacks a portion of them. The sample holds roughly 200,000 clones; over 80% are singletons and the top ten take 1.5% to 2%. General study points: A few of the chains that were CMV-associated were confirmed in vitro to be specific for CMV antigens. Overall, approximately 150 TCR beta chains were annotated as cytomegalovirus-associated.

Unmatched junction bases numbered 3, after V lost 3 bases and J lost 3 bases. Germline CDR1 is KGHSH and CDR2 is LQKENI. This CDR3 comprises 16 residues. The chain carries TRBV18 and TRBJ2-3; the match to TRBD2 covers 13 bases. The sequenced sample consisted of PBMCs. This receptor was taken from a man aged 50-60 years in good health and CMV-seronegative. CDR3 protein: CASSPQTSGGTDTQYF. The CDR3 nucleotides read TGTGCCAGCTCACCCCAGACTAGCGGGGGGACAGATACGCAGTATTTT.